This T cell receptor beta chain was sequenced during a study of blood T cell repertoires in COVID-19. Study-wide background: T cells, B-cell-depleted T cells, or PBMCs supplied cDNA or gDNA.

Clones were sequenced by immunoSEQ multiplex PCR, and TCRdb holds only the in-frame ones, with some missing. The sample yields roughly 260,000 clones, more than 90% seen once. This CDR3 has 17 amino acids. After removal of 8 bases from V and 0 bases from J, the junction contained 15 bases not matched to a gene. Germline assignment: CDR1 SNHLY and CDR2 FYNNEI. Sample: peripheral blood. The source is a person between 18 and 30 years old with COVID-19, enrolled during active disease. The V gene is TRBV2, the J gene TRBJ2-7; 8 bases are shared with TRBD2. For the CDR3, the DNA is TGTGCCAGCGAAGGGACTAGTGGGAGGGAGGTCTCCTACGAGCAGTACTTC. Protein product: CASEGTSGREVSYEQYF.